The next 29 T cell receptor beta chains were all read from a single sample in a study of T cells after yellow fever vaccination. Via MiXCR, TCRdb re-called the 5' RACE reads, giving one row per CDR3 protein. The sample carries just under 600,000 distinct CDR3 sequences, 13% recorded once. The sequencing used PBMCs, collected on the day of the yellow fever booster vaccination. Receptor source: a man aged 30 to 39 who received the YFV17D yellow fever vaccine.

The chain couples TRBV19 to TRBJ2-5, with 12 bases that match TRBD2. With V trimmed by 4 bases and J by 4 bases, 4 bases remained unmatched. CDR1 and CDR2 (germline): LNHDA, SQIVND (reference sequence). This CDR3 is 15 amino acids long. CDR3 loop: CASSTTSGRGETQYF. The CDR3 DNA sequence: TGTGCCAGTAGTACGACTAGCGGGAGAGGAGAGACCCAGTACTTC.

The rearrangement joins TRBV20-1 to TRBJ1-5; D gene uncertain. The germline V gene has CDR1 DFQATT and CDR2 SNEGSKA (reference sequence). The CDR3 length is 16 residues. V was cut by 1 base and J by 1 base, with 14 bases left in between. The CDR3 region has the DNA TGCAGTGCTAGAGCCGCCGGAGCTTTGAGCAATCAGCCCCAGCATTTT. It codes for CSARAAGALSNQPQHF.

CDR3 bases: TGTGCCAGCAGGCTCCCGGGGGTGAACACTGAAGCTTTCTTT. Protein product: CASRLPGVNTEAFF. V is TRBV28 and J is TRBJ1-1; D may be TRBD1 (5 bases). Germline lookup yields CDR1 MDHEN and CDR2 SYDVKM. Between the trimmed V and J ends, which lost 6 bases and 0 bases, there was a span of 11 bases. This CDR3 spans 14 amino acids.

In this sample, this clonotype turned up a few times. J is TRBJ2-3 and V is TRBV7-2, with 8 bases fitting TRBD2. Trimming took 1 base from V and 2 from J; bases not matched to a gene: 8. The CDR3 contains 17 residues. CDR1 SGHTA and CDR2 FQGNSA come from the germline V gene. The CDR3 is CASSLVASGFLTDTQYF. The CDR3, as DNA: TGTGCCAGCAGCTTAGTAGCTAGCGGGTTCCTCACAGATACGCAGTATTTT.

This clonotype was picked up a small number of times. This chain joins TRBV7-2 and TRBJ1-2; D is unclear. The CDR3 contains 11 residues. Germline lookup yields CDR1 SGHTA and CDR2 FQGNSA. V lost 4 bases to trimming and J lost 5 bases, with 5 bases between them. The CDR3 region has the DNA TGTGCCAGCAGCTCCCTATATGGCTACACCTTC. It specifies CASSSLYGYTF.

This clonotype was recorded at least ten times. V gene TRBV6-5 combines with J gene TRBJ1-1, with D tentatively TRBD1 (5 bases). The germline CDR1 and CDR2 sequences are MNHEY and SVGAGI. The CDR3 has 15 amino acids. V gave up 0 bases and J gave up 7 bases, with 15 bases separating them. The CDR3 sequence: CASSYSAGAGNEAFF. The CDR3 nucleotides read TGTGCCAGCAGTTACTCCGCCGGGGCGGGGAATGAAGCTTTCTTT.

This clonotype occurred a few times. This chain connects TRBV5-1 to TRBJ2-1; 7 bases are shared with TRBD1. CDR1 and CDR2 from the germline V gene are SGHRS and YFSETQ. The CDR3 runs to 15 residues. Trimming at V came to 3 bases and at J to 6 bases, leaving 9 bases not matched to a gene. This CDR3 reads CASSSSGTVSNEQFF. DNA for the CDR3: TGCGCCAGCAGCTCTTCCGGGACAGTCTCCAATGAGCAGTTCTTC.

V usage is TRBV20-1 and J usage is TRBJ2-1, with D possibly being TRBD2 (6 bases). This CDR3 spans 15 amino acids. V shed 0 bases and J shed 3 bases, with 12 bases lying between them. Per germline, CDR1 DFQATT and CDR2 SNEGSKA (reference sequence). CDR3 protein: CSARDTGDVYNEQFF. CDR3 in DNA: TGCAGTGCTAGAGATACGGGGGACGTCTACAATGAGCAGTTCTTC.

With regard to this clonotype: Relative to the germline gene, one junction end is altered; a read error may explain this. The CDR3 spells CSAIGGEELFF. The CDR3 nucleotides read TGCAGTGCCATAGGGGGTGAAGAACTGTTTTTT. J is TRBJ1-4 and V is TRBV20-1; D possibly corresponds to TRBD1 (6 bases). The CDR3 sequence is 11 residues long. The V gene's germline CDR1 is DFQATT and CDR2 SNEGSKA (reference sequence).

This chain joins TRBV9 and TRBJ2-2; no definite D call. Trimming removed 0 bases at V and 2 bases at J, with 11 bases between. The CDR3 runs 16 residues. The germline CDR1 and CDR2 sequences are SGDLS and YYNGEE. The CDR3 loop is CASSVGTLTNTGELFF. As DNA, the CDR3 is TGTGCCAGCAGCGTAGGGACCCTGACTAACACCGGGGAGCTGTTTTTT.

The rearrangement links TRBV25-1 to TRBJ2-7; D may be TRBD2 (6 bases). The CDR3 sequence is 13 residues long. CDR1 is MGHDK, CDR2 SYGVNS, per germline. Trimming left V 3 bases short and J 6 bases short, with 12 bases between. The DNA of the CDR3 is TGTGCCAGCAGTGACCGACGGGGAGGCGAGCAGTACTTC. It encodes CASSDRRGGEQYF.

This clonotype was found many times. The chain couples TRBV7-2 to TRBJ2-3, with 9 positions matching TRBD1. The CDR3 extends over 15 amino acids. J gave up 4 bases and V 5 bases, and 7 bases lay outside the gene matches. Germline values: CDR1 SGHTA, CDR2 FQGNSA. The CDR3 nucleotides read TGTGCCAGCAGCCCCAGACAGGGGGGCCCAGATACGCAGTATTTT. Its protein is CASSPRQGGPDTQYF.

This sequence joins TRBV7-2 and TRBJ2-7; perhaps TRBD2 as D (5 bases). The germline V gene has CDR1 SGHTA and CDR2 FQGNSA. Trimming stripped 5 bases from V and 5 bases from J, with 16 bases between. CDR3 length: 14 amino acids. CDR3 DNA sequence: TGTGCCAGCAGCCCACCCCGCGGGTACAACGAGCAGTACTTC. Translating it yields CASSPPRGYNEQYF.

The CDR3 DNA reads as TGTGCCAGCTCATCGGCCGGCTCACAGGGCCGGGAGCAGTACTTC. This codes for CASSSAGSQGREQYF. This chain uses TRBV18 with TRBJ2-7; maybe TRBD1 (6 bases). Germline CDR1 reads KGHSH; CDR2 reads LQKENI. This CDR3 spans 15 amino acids. Trimming removed 5 bases from V and 7 bases from J, with 21 bases in between.

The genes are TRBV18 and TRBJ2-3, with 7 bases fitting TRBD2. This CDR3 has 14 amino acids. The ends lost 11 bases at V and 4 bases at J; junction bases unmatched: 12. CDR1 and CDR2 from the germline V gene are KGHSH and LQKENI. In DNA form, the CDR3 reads TGTGCCGCGCGACTAGCCGTCTCCGCAGATACGCAGTATTTT. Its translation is CAARLAVSADTQYF.

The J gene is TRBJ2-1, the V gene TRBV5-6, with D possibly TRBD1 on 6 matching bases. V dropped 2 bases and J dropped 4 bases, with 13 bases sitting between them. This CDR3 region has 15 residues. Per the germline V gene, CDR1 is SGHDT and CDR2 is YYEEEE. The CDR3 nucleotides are TGTGCCAGCAGCTTTCAAGGGACACCGTACAATGAGCAGTTCTTC. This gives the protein CASSFQGTPYNEQFF.

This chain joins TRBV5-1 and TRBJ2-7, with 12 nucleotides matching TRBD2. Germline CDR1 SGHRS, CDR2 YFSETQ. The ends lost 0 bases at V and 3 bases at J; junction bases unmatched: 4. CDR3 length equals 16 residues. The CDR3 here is CASSLGLAGAYYEQYF. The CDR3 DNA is TGCGCCAGCAGCTTGGGACTAGCGGGGGCTTACTACGAGCAGTACTTC.

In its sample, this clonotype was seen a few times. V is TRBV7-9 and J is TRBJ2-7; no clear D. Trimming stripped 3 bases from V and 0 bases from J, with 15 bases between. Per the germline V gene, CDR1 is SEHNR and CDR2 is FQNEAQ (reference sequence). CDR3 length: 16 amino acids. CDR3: CASSFQVFPSSYEQYF. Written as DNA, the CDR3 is TGTGCCAGCAGCTTTCAAGTTTTCCCTAGCTCCTACGAGCAGTACTTC.

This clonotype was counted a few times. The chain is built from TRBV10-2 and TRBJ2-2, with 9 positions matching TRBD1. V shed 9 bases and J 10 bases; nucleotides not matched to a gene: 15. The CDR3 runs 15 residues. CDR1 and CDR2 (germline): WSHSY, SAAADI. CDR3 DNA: TGCGCCAGTACCTCGGGGACAGGGTCTCTCATGGAGCTGTTTTTT. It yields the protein CASTSGTGSLMELFF.

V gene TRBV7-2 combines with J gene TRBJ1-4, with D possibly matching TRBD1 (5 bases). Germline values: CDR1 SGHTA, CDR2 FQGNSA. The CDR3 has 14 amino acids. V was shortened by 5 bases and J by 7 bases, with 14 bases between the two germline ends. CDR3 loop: CASSGTRESEKLFF. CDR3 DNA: TGTGCCAGCAGCGGGACCAGGGAGAGTGAAAAACTGTTTTTT.

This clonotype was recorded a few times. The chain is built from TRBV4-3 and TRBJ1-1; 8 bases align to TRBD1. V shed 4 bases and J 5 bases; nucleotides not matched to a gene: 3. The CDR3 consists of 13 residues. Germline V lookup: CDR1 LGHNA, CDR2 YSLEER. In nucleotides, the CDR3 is TGCGCCAGCAGCCCCTACAGGGGGACTGAAGCTTTCTTT. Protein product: CASSPYRGTEAFF.

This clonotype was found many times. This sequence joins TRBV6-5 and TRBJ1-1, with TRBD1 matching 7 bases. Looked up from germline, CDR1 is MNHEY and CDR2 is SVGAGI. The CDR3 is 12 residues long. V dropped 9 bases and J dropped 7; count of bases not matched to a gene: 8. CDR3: CASRDSKHEAFF. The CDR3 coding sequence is TGTGCCAGTCGGGACAGTAAGCATGAAGCTTTCTTT.

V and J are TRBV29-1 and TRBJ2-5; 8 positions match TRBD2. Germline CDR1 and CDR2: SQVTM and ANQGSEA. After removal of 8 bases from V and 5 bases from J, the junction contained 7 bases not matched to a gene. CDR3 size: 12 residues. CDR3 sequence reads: CSSDGGGETQYF. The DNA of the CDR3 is TGCAGCTCCGACGGGGGGGGTGAGACCCAGTACTTC.

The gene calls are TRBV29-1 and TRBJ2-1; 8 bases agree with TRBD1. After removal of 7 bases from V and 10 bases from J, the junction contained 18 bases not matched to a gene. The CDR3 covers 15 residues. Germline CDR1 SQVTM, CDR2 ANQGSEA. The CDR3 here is CSADRQGTPRQEQFF. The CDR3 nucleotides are TGCAGCGCCGACAGACAGGGGACCCCGCGGCAAGAGCAGTTCTTC.

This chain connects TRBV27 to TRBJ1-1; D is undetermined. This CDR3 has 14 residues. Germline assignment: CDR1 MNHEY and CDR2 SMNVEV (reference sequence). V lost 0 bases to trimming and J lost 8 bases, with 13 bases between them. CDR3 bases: TGTGCCAGCAGTTTATCGCCAGGTATAAAGGAAGCTTTCTTT. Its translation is CASSLSPGIKEAFF.

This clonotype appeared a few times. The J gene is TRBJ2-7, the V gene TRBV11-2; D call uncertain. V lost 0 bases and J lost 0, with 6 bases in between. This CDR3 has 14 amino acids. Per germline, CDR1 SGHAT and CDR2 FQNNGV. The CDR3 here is CASSLEQPSYEQYF. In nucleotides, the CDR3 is TGTGCCAGCAGCTTAGAACAGCCCTCCTACGAGCAGTACTTC.

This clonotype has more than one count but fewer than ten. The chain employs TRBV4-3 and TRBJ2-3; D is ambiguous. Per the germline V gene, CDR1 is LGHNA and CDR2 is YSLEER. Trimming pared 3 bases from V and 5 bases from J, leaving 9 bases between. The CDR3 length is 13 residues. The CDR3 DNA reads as TGCGCCAGCAGCCAGGCCCCGGGAGATACGCAGTATTTT. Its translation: CASSQAPGDTQYF.

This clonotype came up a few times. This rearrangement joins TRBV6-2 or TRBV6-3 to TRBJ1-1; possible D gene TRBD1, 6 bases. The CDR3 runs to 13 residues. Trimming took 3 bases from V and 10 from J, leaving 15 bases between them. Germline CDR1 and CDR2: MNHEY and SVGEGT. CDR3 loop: CASSYGPQGRAFF. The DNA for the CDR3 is TGTGCCAGCAGTTATGGACCTCAGGGGCGAGCTTTCTTT.

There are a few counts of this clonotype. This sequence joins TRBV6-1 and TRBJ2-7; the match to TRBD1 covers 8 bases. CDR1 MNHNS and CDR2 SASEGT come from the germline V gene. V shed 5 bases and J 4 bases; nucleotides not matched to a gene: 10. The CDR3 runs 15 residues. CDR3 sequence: CASSLTTGEEYEQYF. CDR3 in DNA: TGTGCCAGCAGTCTCACGACAGGGGAAGAGTACGAGCAGTACTTC.